This TCR beta chain was sequenced in a study of OX40 agonist ivuxolimab in advanced cancers. Study as a whole: Eligibility rules accepted prior anti-PD-1, anti-PD-L1 or anti-CTLA-4 therapy, and 30% to 40% had some.

The investigators sampled blood at baseline, at cycle 4 day 1, and at cycle 7 day 1. CDR1 SGDLS and CDR2 YYNGEE come from the germline V gene. V lost 4 bases to trimming and J lost 1 base; unmatched junction nucleotides: 5. CDR3 length equals 16 residues. Profiled with immunoSEQ multiplex PCR; TCRdb holds only in-frame clones, not every one. The data show several thousand clones, with around 73% seen just once and roughly 60% held by the top ten. The V call is TRBV9, the J call TRBJ2-3; 11 bases agree with TRBD1. This sequence originates from an adult with an advanced solid tumor such as melanoma, head and neck, liver or kidney cancer. The source material was CD4+ or CD8+ T cells sorted from blood, sampled in a trial of the OX40 agonist ivuxolimab. CDR3 bases: TGTGCCAGCAGCCCGACGGGACAGGGGGGCACAGATACGCAGTATTTT. Its translation: CASSPTGQGGTDTQYF.